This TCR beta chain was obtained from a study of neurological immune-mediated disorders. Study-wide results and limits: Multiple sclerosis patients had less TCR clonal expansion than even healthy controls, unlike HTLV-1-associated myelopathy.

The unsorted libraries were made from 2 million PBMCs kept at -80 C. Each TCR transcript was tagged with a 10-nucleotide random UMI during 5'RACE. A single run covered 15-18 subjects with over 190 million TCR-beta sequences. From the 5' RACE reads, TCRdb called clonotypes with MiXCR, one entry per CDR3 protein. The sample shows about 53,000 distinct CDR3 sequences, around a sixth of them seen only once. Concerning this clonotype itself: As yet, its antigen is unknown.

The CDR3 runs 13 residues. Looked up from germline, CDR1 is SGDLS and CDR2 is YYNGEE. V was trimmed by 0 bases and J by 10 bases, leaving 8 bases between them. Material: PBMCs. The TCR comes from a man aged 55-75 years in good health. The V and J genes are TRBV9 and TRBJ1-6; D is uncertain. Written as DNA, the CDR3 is TGTGCCAGCAGCGTAGAGTACGACTCACCCCTCCACTTT. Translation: CASSVEYDSPLHF.